The TCR beta chain under discussion was sequenced for a study of blood T cell repertoires in COVID-19. Study as a whole: Samples taken during acute and convalescent COVID-19 were collected in the United States, Italy and Spain. The analysed material was cDNA or gDNA that came from T cells, B-cell-depleted T cells, or PBMCs.

Cohorts were based on clinical histories the participants reported. CDR1 is LGHDT and CDR2 is YNNKEL in the germline V gene (reference sequence). Trimming removed 1 base from V and 7 bases from J, with 11 bases in between. The CDR3 loop spans 14 amino acids. Only in-frame clones appear in the TCRdb table, and some are missing; sequencing was by immunoSEQ multiplex PCR. The sample has about 400,000 clones; over 75% are singletons. The sequence derives from a woman between 40 and 50 years old with acute COVID-19. The sample taken for sequencing was PBMCs or T cells enriched from blood (not recorded which). V gene TRBV3-1 (or the pseudogene TRBV3-2) combines with J gene TRBJ1-5; D gene ambiguous. The CDR3 sequence is CASSQGYAGQPQHF. CDR3 bases: TGTGCCAGCAGCCAAGGATACGCAGGACAGCCCCAGCATTTT.